This TCR beta chain was sequenced for a study of shared T cell receptors in the human thymus. The CDR3 is made up of 18 amino acids. The germline CDR1 and CDR2 sequences are LGHNA and YSLEER. The V gene lost 0 bases and the J gene lost 0 bases, with 15 bases spanning the gap. Produced via immunoSEQ multiplex PCR; TCRdb's table is partial and in-frame only. The sample shows under 850,000 clones, 70% to 90% of them seen only once. These data also formed part of another study, on human thymus T cells. From that study: Finnish infants who were healthy and having corrective surgery for congenital heart defects made up the donors. Surgeons resected thymus tissue during corrective heart surgery. Repertoires sampled from thymus and blood appeared biased in V and J gene usage. The related literature has documented a marked overlap of thymic repertoires among unrelated individuals.

The specimen was thymocytes. The gene calls are TRBV4-3 and TRBJ1-3; D ambiguous. The TCR comes from a boy younger than two with a congenital heart defect. The CDR3: CASSQDFGEGISGNTIYF. DNA of the CDR3: TGCGCCAGCAGCCAAGACTTCGGGGAGGGTATCTCTGGAAACACCATATATTTT.